These 24 T cell receptor beta chains were sequenced from one sample in a study of identical twins. TCRdb redid the calling of the 5' RACE reads with MiXCR, one entry per CDR3 protein. The sample includes fewer than 500,000 distinct CDR3 sequences, 20% to 25% of them seen just once. This sample also belongs to another study, concerning T cells expressing NK-cell markers.

The sequencing sample was made of CD4+ T cells sorted from blood. The receptor set was obtained from a young woman in good health.

This clonotype was seen many times. One end of the junction varies from germline; a read error may be responsible. The chain combines TRBV7-9 with TRBJ2-1; the D gene is possibly TRBD2 (5 bases). This CDR3 is built from 15 residues. The germline gives CDR1 SEHNR, CDR2 FQNEAQ (reference sequence). CDR3 bases: TGCGCCAGCAGCCCCCCGGGGAGCTCCTACAATGAGCAGTTCTTC. This codes for CASSPPGSSYNEQFF.

This clonotype came up many times. The rearrangement links TRBV5-1 to TRBJ1-1, with 9 bases lining up with TRBD1. After removal of 2 bases from V and 4 bases from J, the junction contained 6 bases not matched to a gene. This CDR3 spans 15 amino acids. Germline V gene data show CDR1 as SGHRS and CDR2 as YFSETQ. The CDR3 here is CASSFTGGFVTEAFF. The CDR3 nucleotides read TGCGCCAGCAGCTTCACAGGGGGCTTTGTCACTGAAGCTTTCTTT.

This chain connects TRBV20-1 to TRBJ1-1; no firm D call. This CDR3 is 12 amino acids long. Germline CDR1 DFQATT, CDR2 SNEGSKA (reference sequence). V was pared by 6 bases and J by 1 base, with 9 bases between. The CDR3 is CSAIVANTEAFF. The CDR3 nucleotides read TGCAGTGCCATAGTGGCGAACACTGAAGCTTTCTTT.

The sample holds a few counts of this clonotype. V and J are TRBV10-3 and TRBJ2-3, with D possibly being TRBD2 (6 bases). This CDR3 region has 16 residues. V lost 6 bases and J 4 bases, leaving 20 bases between the germline ends. The germline gives CDR1 ENHRY, CDR2 SYGVKD. CDR3 amino acids: CAISSSGSSVADTQYF. In nucleotides, the CDR3 is TGTGCCATCAGCTCGAGTGGATCTAGCGTTGCAGATACGCAGTATTTT.

This clonotype showed up just a few times. The CDR3 DNA follows: TGCGCCAGCAGCTTGGTTGGGGGTGGTTCACCCCTCCACTTT. This encodes CASSLVGGGSPLHF. V usage is TRBV5-1 and J usage is TRBJ1-6; D might be TRBD1 (5 bases). CDR1 and CDR2 (germline): SGHRS, YFSETQ. Trimming cost V 0 bases and J 9 bases, with 10 bases left between them. The CDR3 length is 14 residues.

The sample holds a few counts of this clonotype. This sequence joins TRBV15 and TRBJ2-2; weak D call: TRBD1 (5 bases). The CDR3 runs 13 residues. With 5 bases removed from V and 5 bases from J, the gap between germline ends came to 9 bases. The germline gives CDR1 LNHNV, CDR2 YYDKDF (reference sequence). The CDR3: CATSRQGTGELFF. The CDR3 coding sequence is TGTGCCACCAGCCGTCAGGGTACCGGGGAGCTGTTTTTT.

The CDR3 spells CARTWSDRSSYNEQFF. The CDR3 nucleotides read TGTGCCAGAACCTGGAGTGATCGAAGCTCCTACAATGAGCAGTTCTTC. This chain connects TRBV7-8 to TRBJ2-1; D ambiguous. Germline assignment: CDR1 SGHVS and CDR2 FQNEAQ. This CDR3 has 16 amino acids. V shed 9 bases and J shed 0 bases, with 18 bases lying between them.

The rearrangement links TRBV20-1 to TRBJ2-1; a possible D gene is TRBD1 (5 bases). The CDR3 sequence is 15 residues long. The germline V and J ends were trimmed by 0 bases and 4 bases, with 13 bases remaining between them. Germline V CDR1 and CDR2: DFQATT, SNEGSKA (reference sequence). Written as DNA, the CDR3 is TGCAGTGCTAGAGATATAGGCAGGGTATACAATGAGCAGTTCTTC. It encodes CSARDIGRVYNEQFF.

This rearrangement joins TRBV7-2 to TRBJ2-3; D is uncertain. V was cut by 5 bases and J by 3 bases, with 12 bases left in between. CDR3 length: 14 amino acids. The germline CDR1 and CDR2 sequences are SGHTA and FQGNSA. CDR3 loop: CASSPRLVTDTQYF. The CDR3 region has the DNA TGTGCCAGCAGCCCCCGTTTGGTGACAGATACGCAGTATTTT.

The chain employs TRBV10-2 and TRBJ1-1; 7 bases align to TRBD1. The CDR3 extends over 13 amino acids. V was pared by 9 bases and J by 2 bases, with 6 bases of the junction left unmatched. Germline CDR1 is WSHSY and CDR2 is SAAADI. The CDR3 sequence is CARRQGLNTEAFF. Here the CDR3 DNA reads TGCGCCAGAAGACAGGGTTTAAACACTGAAGCTTTCTTT.

In this sample, this clonotype turned up a few times. The V gene is TRBV20-1, the J gene TRBJ2-5; no clear D gene. V was shortened by 0 bases and J by 5 bases, with 7 bases between the two germline ends. In germline, CDR1 is DFQATT, CDR2 SNEGSKA (reference sequence). The CDR3 spans 12 residues. CDR3 in amino acids: CSARDGRETQYF. CDR3 DNA: TGCAGTGCTAGAGATGGGCGGGAGACCCAGTACTTC.

CDR3 loop: CASSLTGVSTEAFF. The CDR3 DNA is TGTGCCAGCAGTTTGACAGGGGTTAGCACTGAAGCTTTCTTT. The chain recombines TRBV6-5 with TRBJ1-1; 8 bases are shared with TRBD1. CDR1 is MNHEY, CDR2 SVGAGI, per germline. The CDR3 totals 14 residues. The V gene end was trimmed by 4 bases and the J gene end by 4 bases; junction bases not matched to a gene: 5.

This clonotype was picked up a small number of times. This chain uses TRBV7-9 with TRBJ2-3, with D perhaps matching TRBD1 (6 bases). The germline V gene has CDR1 SEHNR and CDR2 FQNEAQ (reference sequence). The V gene lost 5 bases and the J gene lost 0 bases, with 12 bases spanning the gap. CDR3 length equals 15 residues. CDR3 DNA: TGTGCCAGCAGCCCGACAGGAACTAGCACAGATACGCAGTATTTT. Translating gives CASSPTGTSTDTQYF.

In this sample, this clonotype turned up a few times. The genes are TRBV9 and TRBJ1-4; D may be TRBD1 (6 bases). The V end was cut by 0 bases, the J end by 10 bases, with 13 bases between. CDR1 and CDR2 from the germline V gene are SGDLS and YYNGEE. CDR3 length: 14 amino acids. CDR3 residues: CASSVEGEIGKLFF. The CDR3 DNA is TGTGCCAGCAGCGTAGAGGGGGAGATTGGAAAACTGTTTTTT. Full variable domain (missing parts from reference TRBV9 and TRBJ1-4): DSGVTQTPKHLITATGQRVTLRCSPRSGDLSVYWYQQSLDQGLQFLIQYYNGEERAKGNILERFSAQQFPDLHSELNLSSLELGDSALYFCASSVEGEIGKLFFGSGTQLSVL.

This clonotype was seen a few times. V gene TRBV12-3 or TRBV12-4 combines with J gene TRBJ2-7, with 13 bases identical to TRBD2. The V and J ends lost 6 bases and 0 bases, in that order; junction bases with no gene match: 5. This CDR3 spans 16 amino acids. Written as DNA, the CDR3 is TGTGCCAGCAGCACCCGACTAGCGGGGGGCTCCTACGAGCAGTACTTC. Its translation is CASSTRLAGGSYEQYF.

In its sample, this clonotype was seen a few times. The chain is built from TRBV7-8 and TRBJ2-3; D is unresolved. CDR3 length: 19 amino acids. CDR1 and CDR2 (germline): SGHVS, FQNEAQ. V was clipped by 5 bases and J by 3 bases, with 27 bases between them. The CDR3 DNA reads TGTGCCAGCAGCGGAGAACGGGCACTTAACCCGTCCCCGACAGATACGCAGTATTTT. As protein: CASSGERALNPSPTDTQYF.

For the CDR3, the DNA is TGCAGCGTGGGGCAGAGGGGAGATACGCAGTATTTT. Amino acids: CSVGQRGDTQYF. The genes are TRBV29-1 and TRBJ2-3; D is tentatively TRBD1 or TRBD2 (5 bases each). The CDR3 runs 12 residues. Trimming pared 6 bases from V and 5 bases from J, leaving 12 bases between. Germline assignment: CDR1 SQVTM and CDR2 ANQGSEA.

DNA of the CDR3: TGTTACACTAGGGGGCCGGGGCGCACACACAATGAGCAGTTCTTC. The encoded protein is CYTRGPGRTHNEQFF. The chain carries TRBV25-1 and TRBJ2-1; TRBD1 agrees at 7 bases. The CDR3 is 15 residues long. In germline, CDR1 is MGHDK, CDR2 SYGVNS. The full variable domain, with the rest looked up from reference TRBV25-1 and TRBJ2-1, is EADIYQTPRYLVIGTGKKITLECSQTMGHDKMYWYQQDPGMELHLIHYSYGVNSTEKGDLSSESTVSRIRTEHFPLTLESARPSHTSQYLCYTRGPGRTHNEQFFGPGTRLTVL.

A few counts support this clonotype. The V and J genes are TRBV10-3 and TRBJ2-7, with D unresolved. The germline gives CDR1 ENHRY, CDR2 SYGVKD. This CDR3 is built from 12 residues. V shed 8 bases and J shed 2 bases, with 10 bases lying between them. CDR3 DNA: TGTGCCATCTCCGCGGAAGCCTACGAGCAGTACTTC. Its translation is CAISAEAYEQYF.

The rearrangement uses TRBV9 and TRBJ1-2, with D maybe TRBD1 (6 bases). Germline CDR1 reads SGDLS; CDR2 reads YYNGEE. The length of the CDR3 is 16 residues. V dropped 0 bases and J dropped 2 bases, with 14 bases sitting between them. The CDR3 here is CASSVEVTGTNYGYTF. Written as DNA, the CDR3 is TGTGCCAGCAGCGTAGAAGTCACAGGGACCAACTATGGCTACACCTTC.

The rearrangement uses TRBV7-6 and TRBJ1-3; possible D gene TRBD1, 6 bases. The germline V gene encodes CDR1 SGHVS and CDR2 FNYEAQ. The CDR3 is 15 amino acids. V lost 5 bases and J lost 2, with 13 bases in between. CDR3 sequence (DNA): TGTGCCAGCAGCCCGGACAGAGCAACTGGAAACACCATATATTTT. As protein: CASSPDRATGNTIYF.

This clonotype was recorded a few times. The chain's CDR3 is CASSEKRGSAYNEQFF. In DNA, the CDR3 is TGCGCCAGCAGCGAGAAACGGGGGTCTGCCTACAATGAGCAGTTCTTC. V usage is TRBV5-1 and J usage is TRBJ2-1; perhaps TRBD2 as D (6 bases). The CDR3 contains 16 residues. Per the germline V gene, CDR1 is SGHRS and CDR2 is YFSETQ. Trimming stripped 4 bases from V and 2 bases from J, with 16 bases between. The whole variable domain, filled in from reference TRBV5-1 and TRBJ2-1, reads KAGVTQTPRYLIKTRGQQVTLSCSPISGHRSVSWYQQTPGQGLQFLFEYFSETQRNKGNFPGRFSGRQFSNSRSEMNVSTLELGDSALYLCASSEKRGSAYNEQFFGPGTRLTVL.

The gene calls are TRBV20-1 and TRBJ2-7, with D unresolved. There are 10 residues in the CDR3. Germline V gene lookup returns CDR1 DFQATT and CDR2 SNEGSKA (reference sequence). With 5 bases removed from V and 6 bases from J, the gap between germline ends came to 8 bases. CDR3 residues: CSAQSGEQYF. The CDR3 bases are TGCAGTGCTCAAAGTGGCGAGCAGTACTTC.

The V gene is TRBV7-9, the J gene TRBJ1-1, with D possibly matching TRBD1 (5 bases). Trimming took off 6 bases at V and 7 bases at J, with 12 bases between the two ends. This CDR3 has 12 residues. CDR1 and CDR2 from the germline V gene are SEHNR and FQNEAQ (reference sequence). The CDR3 sequence: CASRSWGVEAFF. The CDR3 DNA follows: TGTGCCAGCAGGTCGTGGGGGGTTGAAGCTTTCTTT.